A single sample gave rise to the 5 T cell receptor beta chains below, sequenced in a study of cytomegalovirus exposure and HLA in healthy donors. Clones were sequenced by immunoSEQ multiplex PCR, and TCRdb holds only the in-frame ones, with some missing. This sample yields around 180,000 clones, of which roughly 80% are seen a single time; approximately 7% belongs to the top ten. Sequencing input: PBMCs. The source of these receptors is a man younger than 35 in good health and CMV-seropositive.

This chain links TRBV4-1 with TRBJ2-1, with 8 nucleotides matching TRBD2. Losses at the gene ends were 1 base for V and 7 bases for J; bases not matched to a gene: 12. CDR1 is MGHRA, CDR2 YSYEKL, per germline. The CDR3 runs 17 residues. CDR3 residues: CASSQGPLEREWNEQFF. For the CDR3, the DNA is TGCGCCAGCAGCCAAGGTCCCTTGGAGCGGGAGTGGAATGAGCAGTTCTTC.

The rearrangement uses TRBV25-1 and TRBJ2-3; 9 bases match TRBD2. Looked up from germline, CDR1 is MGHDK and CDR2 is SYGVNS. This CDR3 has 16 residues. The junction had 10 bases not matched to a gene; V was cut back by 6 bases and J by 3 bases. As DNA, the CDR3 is TGTGCCAGCAGCCCTCACCGAGCGGGGGGAACAGATACGCAGTATTTT. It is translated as CASSPHRAGGTDTQYF.

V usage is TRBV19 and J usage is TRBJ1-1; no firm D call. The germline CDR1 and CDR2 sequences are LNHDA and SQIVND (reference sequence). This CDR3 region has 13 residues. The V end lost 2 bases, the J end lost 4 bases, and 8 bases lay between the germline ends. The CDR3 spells CASSITVSTEAFF. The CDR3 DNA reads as TGTGCCAGTAGTATAACAGTCTCCACTGAAGCTTTCTTT.

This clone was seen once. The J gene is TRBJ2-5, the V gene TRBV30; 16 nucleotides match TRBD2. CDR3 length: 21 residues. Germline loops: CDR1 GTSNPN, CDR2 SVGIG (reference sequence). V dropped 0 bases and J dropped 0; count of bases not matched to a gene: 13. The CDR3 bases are TGTGCCTGGAGTGTACGTAGGGGACTAGCGGGAGGGCCCGGGTACCAAGAGACCCAGTACTTC. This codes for CAWSVRRGLAGGPGYQETQYF. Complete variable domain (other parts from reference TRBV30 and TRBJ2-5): SQTIHQWPATLVQPVGSPLSLECTVEGTSNPNLYWYRQAAGRGLQLLFYSVGIGQISSEVPQNLSASRPQDRQFILSSKKLLLSDSGFYLCAWSVRRGLAGGPGYQETQYFGPGTRLLVL.

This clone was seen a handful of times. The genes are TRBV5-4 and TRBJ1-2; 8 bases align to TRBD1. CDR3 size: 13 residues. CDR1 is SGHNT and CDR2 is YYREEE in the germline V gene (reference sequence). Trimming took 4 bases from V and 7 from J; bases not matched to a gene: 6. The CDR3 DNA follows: TGTGCCAGCAGCCATGACAGGGGAGGTGGCTACACCTTC. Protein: CASSHDRGGGYTF.